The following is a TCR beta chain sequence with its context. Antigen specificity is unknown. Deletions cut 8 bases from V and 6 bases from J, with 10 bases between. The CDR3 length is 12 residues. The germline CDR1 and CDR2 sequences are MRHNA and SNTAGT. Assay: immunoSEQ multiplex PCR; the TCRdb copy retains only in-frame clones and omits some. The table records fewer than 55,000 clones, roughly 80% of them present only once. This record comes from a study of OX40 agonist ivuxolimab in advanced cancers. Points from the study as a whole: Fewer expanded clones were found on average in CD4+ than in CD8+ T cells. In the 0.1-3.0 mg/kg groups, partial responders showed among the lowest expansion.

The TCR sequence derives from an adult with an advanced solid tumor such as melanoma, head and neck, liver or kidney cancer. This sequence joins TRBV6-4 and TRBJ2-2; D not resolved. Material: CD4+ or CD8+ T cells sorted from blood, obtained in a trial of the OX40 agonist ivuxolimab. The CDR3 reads CASRLNAGELFF. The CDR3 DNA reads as TGTGCCAGCCGTCTGAATGCCGGGGAGCTGTTTTTT.